One sample yielded the 5 T cell receptor beta chains listed below, sequenced in a study of blood T cell repertoires in COVID-19. Clones were read by immunoSEQ multiplex PCR, and TCRdb kept only the in-frame ones, dropping some. The sample consists of around 300,000 clones, around nine tenths of them appearing once. Sequencing used peripheral blood. Receptor source: a woman aged 50 to 60 with active or convalescent COVID-19.

Turning to this clone: Other DNA sequences in the sample encode the same CDR3. The chain joins TRBV19 to TRBJ1-5; D might be TRBD1 (6 bases). The germline V gene has CDR1 LNHDA and CDR2 SQIVND (reference sequence). Trimming took 2 bases from V and 3 from J, leaving 8 bases between them. CDR3 length equals 14 residues. The CDR3 loop reads CASSITGPNQPQHF. The CDR3, as DNA: TGTGCCAGTAGTATAACAGGGCCCAATCAGCCCCAGCATTTT.

The chain links TRBV7-9 to TRBJ2-2; possible D gene TRBD1, 5 bases. The V gene's germline CDR1 is SEHNR and CDR2 FQNEAQ (reference sequence). Trimming left V 3 bases short and J 6 bases short, with 5 bases between. There are 12 residues in the CDR3. The CDR3 nucleotides are TGTGCCAGCAGCTTGGGGCCCGGGGAGCTGTTTTTT. Protein: CASSLGPGELFF.

This clone was picked up one time. The chain uses TRBV19 and TRBJ1-1; 12 bases are shared with TRBD1. Per the germline V gene, CDR1 is LNHDA and CDR2 is SQIVND (reference sequence). There are 15 residues in the CDR3. With V trimmed by 5 bases and J by 8 bases, 9 bases remained unmatched. CDR3 DNA sequence: TGTGCCAGTAGTGCAGGTGGGGGACAGGGGGCCGAAGCTTTCTTT. It specifies CASSAGGGQGAEAFF.

The chain's CDR3 is CANLLAEQETQYF. Written as DNA, the CDR3 is TGTGCCAACCTACTAGCGGAACAAGAGACCCAGTACTTC. This chain joins TRBV2 and TRBJ2-5; 8 bases match TRBD2. The V segment lost 10 bases and the J segment 2 bases; nucleotides outside the gene matches: 6. CDR1 SNHLY and CDR2 FYNNEI come from the germline V gene. This CDR3 region has 13 residues.

This sequence joins TRBV4-1 and TRBJ2-1; the D gene is possibly TRBD1 (6 bases). This CDR3 comprises 14 residues. Trimming left V 4 bases short and J 8 bases short, with 15 bases between. From germline, CDR1 is MGHRA and CDR2 YSYEKL. As DNA, the CDR3 is TGCGCCAGCAGCCGAAACAGGGTCAGCGATGAGCAGTTCTTC. This translates into CASSRNRVSDEQFF.